Shown below are 22 T cell receptor beta chains from a single sample sequenced in a study of blood T cell repertoires in COVID-19. Some clones are missing from TCRdb's copy, which holds only in-frame ones; the method was immunoSEQ multiplex PCR. Of approximately 210,000 clones in the sample, around 91% are singletons; the top ten hold around 4.8%. The specimen sequenced was peripheral blood. The receptor source for this set is a woman aged 40 to 55 with acute or convalescent COVID-19.

The chain recombines TRBV2 with TRBJ1-1; D is perhaps TRBD1 (6 bases). This CDR3 spans 14 amino acids. Germline V gives CDR1 SNHLY, CDR2 FYNNEI. The V end was cut by 6 bases, the J end by 1 base, with 12 bases between. DNA of the CDR3: TGTGCCAGCAGGACGGACAGTGGGAACACTGAAGCTTTCTTT. Protein product: CASRTDSGNTEAFF.

This clone was counted a single time. The V call is TRBV6-5, the J call TRBJ1-4; possibly TRBD1 for D (5 bases). The CDR3 is made up of 11 amino acids. Per the germline V gene, CDR1 is MNHEY and CDR2 is SVGAGI. The V gene lost 8 bases and the J gene lost 7 bases, with 8 bases spanning the gap. The CDR3 region has the DNA TGTGCCAGCGTGGGGGGTGAAAAACTGTTTTTT. Translated: CASVGGEKLFF.

The V call is TRBV2, the J call TRBJ2-7, with D unclear. The ends were cut back, 4 bases at V and 2 bases at J, with 15 bases in the middle. CDR3 length: 15 amino acids. From germline, CDR1 is SNHLY and CDR2 FYNNEI. The CDR3 protein is CASSANNYPTYEQYV. The DNA for the CDR3 is TGTGCCAGCAGTGCTAACAACTACCCCACCTACGAGCAGTACGTC.

The V gene is TRBV6-5, the J gene TRBJ2-5; 7 bases fit TRBD2. Germline V gene sequence: CDR1 MNHEY, CDR2 SVGAGI. The CDR3 sequence is 15 residues long. V lost 6 bases, J lost 4 bases, and 11 bases stayed unmatched. This CDR3 is CASRPGLGVGETQYF. DNA for the CDR3: TGTGCCAGCAGGCCCGGACTAGGGGTAGGAGAGACCCAGTACTTC.

This clone was observed a single time. This rearrangement joins TRBV24-1 to TRBJ1-4, with 8 bases matching TRBD1. The V and J ends lost 6 bases and 3 bases, in that order; junction bases with no gene match: 8. The CDR3 consists of 16 residues. Per the germline V gene, CDR1 is KGHDR and CDR2 is SFDVKD. The CDR3 coding sequence is TGTGCCACCAGTTCAGGGGGCGCAACATCTAATGAAAAACTGTTTTTT. Amino acid sequence: CATSSGGATSNEKLFF.

This chain joins TRBV5-1 and TRBJ2-2; TRBD2 matches at 9 bases. The V gene end was trimmed by 0 bases and the J gene end by 6 bases; junction bases not matched to a gene: 6. Germline V gene sequence: CDR1 SGHRS, CDR2 YFSETQ. The CDR3 has 16 residues. CDR3 protein: CASSLVLSGGAGELFF. Written as DNA, the CDR3 is TGCGCCAGCAGCTTGGTGCTTAGCGGGGGAGCCGGGGAGCTGTTTTTT.

The J gene is TRBJ2-3, the V gene TRBV27, with 7 bases aligning to TRBD2. The ends lost 4 bases at V and 0 bases at J; junction bases unmatched: 7. This CDR3 comprises 16 residues. The germline CDR1 and CDR2 sequences are MNHEY and SMNVEV (reference sequence). CDR3 nucleotide sequence: TGTGCCAGCAGTTCCCTAGCGGAAACTAGCACAGATACGCAGTATTTT. Amino acid sequence: CASSSLAETSTDTQYF.

The chain has TRBV2 and TRBJ1-2; D uncertain. The germline V and J ends were trimmed by 4 bases and 10 bases, with 16 bases remaining between them. Germline lookup yields CDR1 SNHLY and CDR2 FYNNEI. CDR3 length: 13 residues. CDR3 amino acids: CASSASGLEVYTF. Here the CDR3 DNA reads TGTGCCAGCAGTGCTTCTGGGCTGGAAGTCTACACCTTC.

The chain is built from TRBV12-5 and TRBJ1-1; 7 nucleotides align to TRBD1. J gave up 1 base and V 0 bases, and 11 bases lay outside the gene matches. Germline V CDR1 and CDR2: LGHNT, FRNRAP. The CDR3 runs to 18 residues. CDR3 nucleotides: TGTGCTAGTGGTTTGGTGAATTACAGGGGCGAAAAGAACACTGAAGCTTTCTTT. Translated: CASGLVNYRGEKNTEAFF.

The table lists this clone with a few counts. The chain joins TRBV9 to TRBJ2-2, with D unresolved. Per the germline V gene, CDR1 is SGDLS and CDR2 is YYNGEE. This CDR3 spans 15 amino acids. The V end was cut by 2 bases, the J end by 2 bases, with 10 bases between. CDR3: CASSVLQQNTGELFF. The CDR3 coding sequence is TGTGCCAGCAGCGTCCTACAGCAAAACACCGGGGAGCTGTTTTTT.

V usage is TRBV5-1 and J usage is TRBJ2-2; tentatively, D is TRBD1 (7 bases). Per the germline V gene, CDR1 is SGHRS and CDR2 is YFSETQ. The CDR3 loop spans 16 amino acids. Trimming took off 1 base at V and 6 bases at J, with 16 bases between the two ends. The CDR3, as DNA: TGCGCCAGCAGCTTGTATGTGCAGGGGGGCGCCGGGGAGCTGTTTTTT. As protein: CASSLYVQGGAGELFF.

V usage is TRBV3-1 (or the pseudogene TRBV3-2) and J usage is TRBJ2-3; the match to TRBD2 covers 15 bases. CDR3 length: 19 amino acids. Trimming took 3 bases from V and 5 from J; bases not matched to a gene: 12. Germline CDR1 and CDR2: LGHDT and YNNKEL (reference sequence). The CDR3 DNA reads as TGTGCCAGCAGCCACCGGACTAGCGGGGGGGCTCCGGGGAGAGATACGCAGTATTTT. It encodes CASSHRTSGGAPGRDTQYF.

The chain is built from TRBV3-1 (or the pseudogene TRBV3-2) and TRBJ1-6; D is ambiguous. The germline V gene has CDR1 LGHDT and CDR2 YNNKEL (reference sequence). The CDR3 extends over 16 amino acids. The V and J ends lost 0 bases and 7 bases respectively, with 13 bases between them. The chain's CDR3 is CASSQDRGYRNSPLHF. The CDR3 region has the DNA TGTGCCAGCAGCCAAGATCGTGGTTACAGAAATTCACCCCTCCACTTT.

The CDR3 loop is CASSLARLAGARSQETQYF. CDR3 in DNA: TGTGCCAGCAGCTTAGCGAGGCTAGCGGGGGCTCGGTCCCAAGAGACCCAGTACTTC. The chain uses TRBV7-2 and TRBJ2-5; 10 bases align to TRBD2. The CDR3 is 19 residues long. V shed 0 bases and J 1 base; nucleotides not matched to a gene: 11. Germline CDR1 SGHTA, CDR2 FQGNSA.

The V and J genes are TRBV21-1 and TRBJ2-4; the table's TRBD1 call for D was not verified on the DNA. TRBV21-1 is a known pseudogene. There are 16 residues in the CDR3. The CDR3 DNA reads as TGTGCCAGCAGGCGGACAGGGTATCTAGCCAAAAACATTCAGTACTTC. Protein product: CASRRTGYLAKNIQYF.

The chain combines TRBV7-9 with TRBJ1-1; 9 bases are a match to TRBD1. V was pared by 1 base and J by 6 bases, with 3 bases of the junction left unmatched. CDR3 size: 14 residues. Germline V CDR1 and CDR2: SEHNR, FQNEAQ (reference sequence). CDR3 sequence reads: CASSLVTGGPEAFF. The CDR3 region has the DNA TGTGCCAGCAGCTTAGTCACAGGGGGCCCTGAAGCTTTCTTT.

V usage is TRBV19 and J usage is TRBJ1-6; TRBD1 is a possible D gene (5 bases). This CDR3 is 14 amino acids long. Deletions cut 3 bases from V and 8 bases from J, with 11 bases between. CDR1 and CDR2 from the germline V gene are LNHDA and SQIVND (reference sequence). The CDR3 DNA sequence: TGTGCCAGTAGTATGGACGGGGGGGATTCACCCCTCCACTTT. Amino acid sequence: CASSMDGGDSPLHF.

The rearrangement links TRBV18 to TRBJ1-2, with 7 bases fitting TRBD1. V lost 5 bases, J lost 8 bases, and 8 bases stayed unmatched. Germline assignment: CDR1 KGHSH and CDR2 LQKENI. This CDR3 contains 13 residues. CDR3 sequence: CASSVTGIVGYTF. The CDR3 coding sequence is TGTGCCAGCTCAGTGACAGGGATCGTCGGCTACACCTTC.

Here the CDR3 reads CASSAGLAGADTQYF. In DNA, the CDR3 is TGTGCCAGCAGCGCGGGACTAGCGGGGGCAGATACGCAGTATTTT. The genes are TRBV9 and TRBJ2-3; TRBD2 matches at 14 bases. In germline, CDR1 is SGDLS, CDR2 YYNGEE. Trimming removed 3 bases from V and 4 bases from J; junction bases left unmatched: 1. The CDR3 length is 15 residues.

The chain employs TRBV9 and TRBJ1-1; D call uncertain. Per the germline V gene, CDR1 is SGDLS and CDR2 is YYNGEE. V was clipped by 3 bases and J by 0 bases, with 24 bases between them. CDR3 length: 19 residues. This CDR3 is CASSASLTAGFSMNTEAFF. The CDR3 coding sequence is TGTGCCAGCAGCGCGTCCCTCACAGCCGGATTCTCCATGAACACTGAAGCTTTCTTT.

The rearrangement links TRBV13 to TRBJ1-1; D gene unclear. Trimming shortened V by 8 bases and J by 2 bases, and 6 bases separated the two germline ends. The CDR3 is made up of 11 amino acids. Germline lookup yields CDR1 PRHDT and CDR2 FYEKMQ (reference sequence). CDR3 coding DNA: TGTGCCAGCGTTAGAAACACTGAAGCTTTCTTT. It specifies CASVRNTEAFF.

The rearrangement links TRBV7-3 to TRBJ1-1; D not resolved. V dropped 2 bases and J dropped 1 base, with 11 bases sitting between them. CDR3 length: 15 amino acids. Looked up from germline, CDR1 is SGHTA and CDR2 is FQGTGA. CDR3 loop: CASSLSPGSNTEAFF. CDR3 DNA sequence: TGTGCCAGCAGCTTATCTCCGGGGTCGAACACTGAAGCTTTCTTT. Filled out from reference TRBV7-3 and TRBJ1-1, the complete variable domain reads GAGVSQTPSNKVTEKGKYVELRCDPISGHTALYWYRQSLGQGPEFLIYFQGTGAADDSGLPNDRFFAVRPEGSVSTLKIQRTERGDSAVYLCASSLSPGSNTEAFFGQGTRLTVV.